This T cell receptor beta chain came from a study of CD8 T cells in Susac syndrome. Negative isolation was used for CD8+ and CD4+ T cells, and FACS enrichment was applied to TEMRA cells. When the RNA was reverse transcribed, random hexamers were used with an input of roughly 0.45 to 1 ug. Coverage of TCR beta CDR3 amplification by immunoSEQ multiplex PCR extended to 54 Vbeta and 13 Jbeta. From the immunoSEQ multiplex PCR reads, TCRdb called clonotypes with MiXCR, one entry per CDR3 protein. The sample lists around 190,000 distinct CDR3 sequences, approximately 94% seen once, with 0.1% in the top ten. The junction had 8 bases not matched to a gene; V was cut back by 4 bases and J by 2 bases. CDR3 length equals 15 residues. In germline, CDR1 is SGHRS, CDR2 YFSETQ.

The chain uses TRBV5-1 and TRBJ2-7, with 8 bases matching TRBD1. This clonotype was sampled from a human donor in good health. Sequencing was performed on CD4+ T cells from PBMCs. The DNA of the CDR3 is TGCGCCAGCAGCGAAGACAGGGGCCTTACCTACGAGCAGTACTTC. This gives the protein CASSEDRGLTYEQYF. The whole variable domain, filled in from reference TRBV5-1 and TRBJ2-7, reads KAGVTQTPRYLIKTRGQQVTLSCSPISGHRSVSWYQQTPGQGLQFLFEYFSETQRNKGNFPGRFSGRQFSNSRSEMNVSTLELGDSALYLCASSEDRGLTYEQYFGPGTRLTVT.